The 8 T cell receptor beta chains below all came from one sample that was sequenced in a study of shared clonotypes between healthy human individuals. The repertoire was sequenced with immunoSEQ multiplex PCR; TCRdb's copy has only in-frame clones and lacks some. This table holds about 1.5 million clones, nearly 99% found once. Sequenced input: naive CD4+ T cells sorted from blood. Specified subset: CD45RA+ positively selected. The receptors originated from a man in his thirties or forties in good health.

The chain has TRBV7-9 and TRBJ2-3; D is possibly TRBD2 (6 bases). Trimming pared 5 bases from V and 1 base from J, leaving 13 bases between. This CDR3 has 15 amino acids. The germline CDR1 and CDR2 sequences are SEHNR and FQNEAQ (reference sequence). CDR3 residues: CASSLPGTGTDTQYF. DNA for the CDR3: TGTGCCAGCAGCCTACCCGGGACTGGCACAGATACGCAGTATTTT.

Worth noting for this clone: Additional DNA sequences in this sample encode the identical CDR3. The rearrangement links TRBV27 to TRBJ2-1, with 11 bases fitting TRBD2. Germline trimming cut 5 bases from V and 4 bases from J; bases unmatched to any gene: 4. CDR3 length equals 15 residues. Looked up from germline, CDR1 is MNHEY and CDR2 is SMNVEV (reference sequence). The CDR3 spells CASSPRLAGYNEQFF. The CDR3 DNA is TGTGCCAGCAGTCCGAGACTAGCGGGATACAATGAGCAGTTCTTC.

This clone was recorded once. The chain carries TRBV29-1 and TRBJ1-1; weak D call: TRBD1 (6 bases). The CDR3 extends over 15 amino acids. The germline V gene has CDR1 SQVTM and CDR2 ANQGSEA. V was shortened by 4 bases and J by 1 base, with 16 bases between the two germline ends. The CDR3, as DNA: TGCAGCGTTGGGGGAGAGGGGGGCACGAACACTGAAGCTTTCTTT. This gives the protein CSVGGEGGTNTEAFF. The full variable domain, its missing parts supplied by reference TRBV29-1 and TRBJ1-1, is SAVISQKPSRDICQRGTSLTIQCQVDSQVTMMFWYRQQPGQSLTLIATANQGSEATYESGFVIDKFPISRPNLTFSTLTVSNMSPEDSSIYLCSVGGEGGTNTEAFFGQGTRLTVV.

The rearrangement joins TRBV7-2 to TRBJ1-2; D possibly corresponds to TRBD1 (5 bases). The CDR3 covers 13 residues. Trimming left V 3 bases short and J 10 bases short, with 15 bases between. Germline CDR1 reads SGHTA; CDR2 reads FQGNSA. The CDR3 bases are TGTGCCAGCAGCTTCGGGACTAGCTTTGCCTACACCTTC. It codes for CASSFGTSFAYTF.

The chain recombines TRBV29-1 with TRBJ2-5; the D gene is possibly TRBD2 (5 bases). V was trimmed by 5 bases and J by 4 bases, leaving 17 bases between them. The CDR3 sequence is 14 residues long. Germline loops: CDR1 SQVTM, CDR2 ANQGSEA. The CDR3 DNA reads TGCAGCGTTTTTTTCCCGGTTGGAGGAGAGACCCAGTACTTC. Its translation: CSVFFPVGGETQYF.

The rearrangement joins TRBV2 to TRBJ2-7; TRBD1 agrees at 7 bases. This CDR3 contains 13 residues. Germline CDR1 SNHLY, CDR2 FYNNEI. After removal of 10 bases from V and 5 bases from J, the junction contained 11 bases not matched to a gene. The CDR3 coding sequence is TGTGCCAACTCAATGAGACAGGGAAACGAGCAGTACTTC. It translates to CANSMRQGNEQYF. The full variable domain, completed using reference TRBV2 and TRBJ2-7, is EPEVTQTPSHQVTQMGQEVILRCVPISNHLYFYWYRQILGQKVEFLVSFYNNEISEKSEIFDDQFSVERPDGSNFTLKIRSTKLEDSAMYFCANSMRQGNEQYFGPGTRLTVT.

J is TRBJ2-5 and V is TRBV27; 13 positions match TRBD2. Germline-derived CDR1 and CDR2 are MNHEY and SMNVEV (reference sequence). The CDR3 runs 16 residues. Trimming cost V 7 bases and J 5 bases; bases outside gene matches: 10. CDR3 sequence (DNA): TGTGCCAGCATGAGGACTAGCGGGAGTATCTGGGAGACCCAGTACTTC. Protein: CASMRTSGSIWETQYF.

The chain combines TRBV29-1 with TRBJ2-1, with 8 bases identical to TRBD2. CDR3 length: 17 residues. CDR1 is SQVTM, CDR2 ANQGSEA, per germline. The junction had 15 bases not matched to a gene; V was cut back by 3 bases and J by 5 bases. The CDR3 is CSVDRLARRGKDNEQFF. The CDR3 region has the DNA TGCAGCGTTGACCGACTAGCGAGAAGGGGAAAGGACAATGAGCAGTTCTTC.